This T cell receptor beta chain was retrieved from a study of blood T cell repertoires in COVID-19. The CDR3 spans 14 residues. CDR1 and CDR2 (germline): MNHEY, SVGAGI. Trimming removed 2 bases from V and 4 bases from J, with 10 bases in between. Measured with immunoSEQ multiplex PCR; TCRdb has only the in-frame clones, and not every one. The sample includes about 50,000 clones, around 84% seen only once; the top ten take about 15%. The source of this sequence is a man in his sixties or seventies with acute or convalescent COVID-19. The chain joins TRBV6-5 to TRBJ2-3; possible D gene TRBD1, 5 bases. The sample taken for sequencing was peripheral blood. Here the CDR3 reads CASSYLDRADTQYF. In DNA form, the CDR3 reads TGTGCCAGCAGTTACCTCGACAGAGCAGATACGCAGTATTTT.